The next 18 T cell receptor beta chains were all read from a single sample in a study of beta chain features in type 1 diabetes. The authors reverse transcribed all of the isolated RNA, so sequencing captured expressed TCRB transcripts. TCRdb keeps only in-frame clones here, not all; method: immunoSEQ multiplex PCR. The table includes a few hundred thousand clones, more than 13% detected once. Specimen: naive CD4+ T cells from blood. The source is a woman aged 18-30 years in good health.

This clone has a handful of counts. The same CDR3 arises from other DNA sequences in this sample as well. CDR3 bases: TGCGCCAGCAGCTTGGACGGGGGCAATCAGCCCCAGCATTTT. Translated, it gives CASSLDGGNQPQHF. The V call is TRBV5-1, the J call TRBJ1-5; no clear D. Trimming took off 0 bases at V and 2 bases at J, with 6 bases between the two ends. The germline gives CDR1 SGHRS, CDR2 YFSETQ. The CDR3 extends over 14 amino acids.

The chain couples TRBV18 to TRBJ2-5, with a weak D call TRBD2 (6 bases). The CDR3 runs 13 residues. In germline, CDR1 is KGHSH, CDR2 LQKENI. V gave up 3 bases and J gave up 2 bases, with 7 bases separating them. The CDR3: CASSPREQETQYF. DNA of the CDR3: TGTGCCAGCTCACCTCGGGAGCAAGAGACCCAGTACTTC.

The chain is built from TRBV14 and TRBJ2-1; TRBD1 aligns across 8 bases. This CDR3 spans 14 amino acids. Germline V CDR1 and CDR2: SGHDN, FVKESK. J gave up 9 bases and V 3 bases, and 7 bases lay outside the gene matches. The CDR3 coding sequence is TGTGCCAGCAGCCACGGACAGGGCTGGGGTGAGCAGTTCTTC. This codes for CASSHGQGWGEQFF.

This clone was seen only a few times. The gene calls are TRBV30 and TRBJ2-1; 7 bases agree with TRBD2. Germline V CDR1 and CDR2: GTSNPN, SVGIG (reference sequence). Trimming took 2 bases from V and 1 from J; bases not matched to a gene: 17. The CDR3 length is 19 residues. CDR3 nucleotides: TGTGCCTGGAGTCCACAAATCCGAAGAGCGGGATCGTCCTACAATGAGCAGTTCTTC. The encoded protein is CAWSPQIRRAGSSYNEQFF. Looking up the rest from reference TRBV30 and TRBJ2-1 gives the full variable domain: SQTIHQWPATLVQPVGSPLSLECTVEGTSNPNLYWYRQAAGRGLQLLFYSVGIGQISSEVPQNLSASRPQDRQFILSSKKLLLSDSGFYLCAWSPQIRRAGSSYNEQFFGPGTRLTVL.

This sequence joins TRBV18 and TRBJ2-6; the D gene is possibly TRBD1 (5 bases). Trimming took 3 bases from V and 0 from J, leaving 9 bases between them. The CDR3 has 16 residues. CDR1 is KGHSH, CDR2 LQKENI, per germline. The CDR3 DNA reads as TGTGCCAGCTCACCGACAGATTTCTCTGGGGCCAACGTCCTGACTTTC. Translated, it gives CASSPTDFSGANVLTF.

The CDR3 bases are TGCAGCGTTGGGCAAGGGGTCAGGATGAACACTGAAGCTTTCTTT. Residues: CSVGQGVRMNTEAFF. The rearrangement uses TRBV29-1 and TRBJ1-1; D is perhaps TRBD1 (5 bases). Germline CDR1 and CDR2: SQVTM and ANQGSEA. With 4 bases removed from V and 0 bases from J, the gap between germline ends came to 15 bases. This CDR3 is 15 amino acids long.

The gene calls are TRBV9 and TRBJ2-3; D gene ambiguous. Per the germline V gene, CDR1 is SGDLS and CDR2 is YYNGEE. The CDR3 is 14 amino acids. V was clipped by 3 bases and J by 2 bases, with 10 bases between them. The CDR3 DNA reads TGTGCCAGCAGCGCTGACTTTAACACAGATACGCAGTATTTT. Encoded protein: CASSADFNTDTQYF.

In its sample, this clone was seen a few times. The V gene is TRBV28, the J gene TRBJ1-5, with no clear D. Trimming shortened V by 7 bases and J by 0 bases, and 16 bases separated the two germline ends. The V gene's germline CDR1 is MDHEN and CDR2 SYDVKM. The CDR3 has 16 residues. CDR3 sequence: CASTPASGDSNQPQHF. Written as DNA, the CDR3 is TGTGCCAGCACCCCCGCTTCCGGGGATAGCAATCAGCCCCAGCATTTT.

The chain has TRBV7-3 and TRBJ2-1, with TRBD1 matching over 9 bases. V shed 5 bases, J shed 7 bases, and the junction held 12 bases outside the gene matches. Germline V CDR1 and CDR2: SGHTA, FQGTGA. The length of the CDR3 is 16 residues. CDR3 in DNA: TGTGCCAGCAGCCGCGCCCGGGACAGGGTAACGAATGAGCAGTTCTTC. This sequence encodes CASSRARDRVTNEQFF.

The rearrangement uses TRBV28 and TRBJ2-3, with D possibly being TRBD2 (6 bases). Per the germline V gene, CDR1 is MDHEN and CDR2 is SYDVKM. Trimming left V 5 bases short and J 3 bases short, with 18 bases between. The CDR3 loop spans 16 amino acids. The CDR3 DNA is TGTGCCAGCAGTGGGGCAGGACGGAGGGGAACAGATACGCAGTATTTT. Its translation: CASSGAGRRGTDTQYF.

This clone turned up a few times. The rearrangement joins TRBV7-8 to TRBJ2-5; D perhaps matches TRBD2 (5 bases). The CDR3 length is 14 residues. The V and J ends lost 3 bases and 1 base respectively, with 9 bases between them. Germline CDR1 and CDR2: SGHVS and FQNEAQ. CDR3 nucleotide sequence: TGTGCCAGCAGCTTTGGACTCATCCAAGAGACCCAGTACTTC. Translated, it gives CASSFGLIQETQYF.

The chain has TRBV7-2 and TRBJ1-1; the D is unclear. This CDR3 has 14 amino acids. Germline loops: CDR1 SGHTA, CDR2 FQGNSA. Trimming pared 1 base from V and 6 bases from J, leaving 12 bases between. DNA for the CDR3: TGTGCCAGCAGCTTAGTAGGCAGGATCGCTGAAGCTTTCTTT. Amino acid sequence: CASSLVGRIAEAFF.

The V call is TRBV30, the J call TRBJ2-7; 14 bases fit TRBD2. V dropped 3 bases and J dropped 4; count of bases not matched to a gene: 5. The CDR3 has 15 residues. CDR1 and CDR2 from the germline V gene are GTSNPN and SVGIG (reference sequence). The CDR3 spells CAWRGTSGSTYEQYF. Here the CDR3 DNA reads TGTGCCTGGAGAGGGACTAGCGGGAGTACTTACGAGCAGTACTTC.

The chain is built from TRBV5-4 and TRBJ1-1, with D unresolved. This CDR3 is 13 amino acids long. Germline loops: CDR1 SGHNT, CDR2 YYREEE (reference sequence). The V gene lost 4 bases and the J gene lost 0 bases, with 7 bases spanning the gap. The CDR3 is CASSITVNTEAFF. CDR3 bases: TGTGCCAGCAGCATTACAGTGAACACTGAAGCTTTCTTT.

V usage is TRBV7-9 and J usage is TRBJ2-7, with TRBD1 identical over 10 bases. CDR1 and CDR2 from the germline V gene are SEHNR and FQNEAQ (reference sequence). V dropped 2 bases and J dropped 4; count of bases not matched to a gene: 5. The CDR3 runs to 15 residues. The CDR3: CASSLLLGQGYEQYF. The CDR3 bases are TGTGCCAGCAGCTTACTTTTGGGACAGGGGTACGAGCAGTACTTC.

This clone appeared a few times. The rearrangement links TRBV5-6 to TRBJ2-1, with 8 positions matching TRBD1. CDR1 and CDR2 (germline): SGHDT, YYEEEE. This CDR3 contains 13 residues. Trimming removed 4 bases from V and 6 bases from J; junction bases left unmatched: 3. In nucleotides, the CDR3 is TGTGCCAGCAGCCTAACAGGGGGCAATGAGCAGTTCTTC. It is translated as CASSLTGGNEQFF.

This clone came up a few times. The V gene is TRBV19, the J gene TRBJ2-1, with a weak D call TRBD2 (6 bases). Germline CDR1 LNHDA, CDR2 SQIVND (reference sequence). There are 13 residues in the CDR3. Trimming removed 7 bases at V and 8 bases at J, with 15 bases between. CDR3 DNA sequence: TGTGCCAGTACTGTAGGAGGGCCCGATGAGCAGTTCTTC. It is translated as CASTVGGPDEQFF.

The J gene is TRBJ2-3, the V gene TRBV5-1; 8 bases align to TRBD2. This CDR3 region has 15 residues. CDR1 SGHRS and CDR2 YFSETQ come from the germline V gene. Losses at the gene ends were 7 bases for V and 0 bases for J; bases not matched to a gene: 7. DNA for the CDR3: TGCGCCAGCGGACAGACTAGCGTAAGCACAGATACGCAGTATTTT. Translating it yields CASGQTSVSTDTQYF.